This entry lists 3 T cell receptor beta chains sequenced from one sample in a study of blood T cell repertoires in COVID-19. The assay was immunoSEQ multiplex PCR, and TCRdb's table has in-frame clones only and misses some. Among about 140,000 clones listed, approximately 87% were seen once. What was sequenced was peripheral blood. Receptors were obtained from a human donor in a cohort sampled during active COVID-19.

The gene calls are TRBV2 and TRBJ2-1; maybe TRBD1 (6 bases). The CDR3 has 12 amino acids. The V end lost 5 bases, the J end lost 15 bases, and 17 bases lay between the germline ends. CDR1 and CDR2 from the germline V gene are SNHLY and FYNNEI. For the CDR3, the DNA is TGTGCCAGCAGTTTAAGGGGGACACTGGGGTTCTTC. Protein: CASSLRGTLGFF.

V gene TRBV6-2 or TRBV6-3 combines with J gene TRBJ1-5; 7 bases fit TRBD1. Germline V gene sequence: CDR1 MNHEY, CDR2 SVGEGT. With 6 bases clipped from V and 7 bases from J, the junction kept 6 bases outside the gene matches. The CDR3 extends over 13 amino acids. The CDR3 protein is CASSDRAAQPQHF. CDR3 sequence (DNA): TGTGCCAGCAGCGACAGGGCCGCCCAGCCCCAGCATTTT.

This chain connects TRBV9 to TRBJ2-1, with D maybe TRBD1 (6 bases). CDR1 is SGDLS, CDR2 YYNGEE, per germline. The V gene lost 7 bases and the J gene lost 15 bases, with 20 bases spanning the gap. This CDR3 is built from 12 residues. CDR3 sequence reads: CASSSGAVPPFF. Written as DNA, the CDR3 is TGTGCCAGCTCCTCAGGGGCCGTTCCCCCGTTCTTC.